Following are 5 T cell receptor beta chains from one sample sequenced in a study of technical replicates of blood from a few donors. Method: immunoSEQ multiplex PCR; TCRdb's copy keeps in-frame clones and lacks some. The sample shows about 15,000 clones, about 87% of them seen only once. The source material was PBMCs. All receptors derive from a human donor in good health.

This clone was counted once. The chain links TRBV19 to TRBJ2-7, with D tentatively TRBD1 (5 bases). V lost 2 bases to trimming and J lost 7 bases, with 15 bases between them. From germline, CDR1 is LNHDA and CDR2 SQIVND (reference sequence). The length of the CDR3 is 14 residues. The CDR3 nucleotides are TGTGCCAGTAGTATATCAGCCAGGGCTGGGGAGCAGTACTTC. It codes for CASSISARAGEQYF.

V gene TRBV9 combines with J gene TRBJ2-7; D not certain. With 0 bases removed from V and 1 base from J, the gap between germline ends came to 8 bases. Germline CDR1 and CDR2: SGDLS and YYNGEE. There are 14 residues in the CDR3. CDR3 region: CASSVGSVSYEQYF. CDR3 in DNA: TGTGCCAGCAGCGTAGGGTCAGTGTCCTACGAGCAGTACTTC.

This clone was counted a single time. V and J are TRBV5-1 and TRBJ2-1; D gene unclear. The CDR3 extends over 15 amino acids. CDR1 and CDR2 from the germline V gene are SGHRS and YFSETQ. V was pared by 1 base and J by 6 bases, with 14 bases between. CDR3 sequence reads: CASSLRLGIGNEQFF. DNA for the CDR3: TGCGCCAGCAGCTTGAGACTCGGCATTGGCAATGAGCAGTTCTTC.

In this sample, this clone turned up a few times. Its ends do not fully match the called genes, so a read error is possible. The CDR3 is CASSEGAYRAEPCRF. CDR3 DNA: TGTGCCAGCAGTGAAGGGGCCTACAGGGCCGAGCCTTGTCGTTTT. This chain joins TRBV6-1 and TRBJ1-3; D possibly corresponds to TRBD1 (6 bases). The CDR3 length is 15 residues. Germline CDR1 reads MNHNS; CDR2 reads SASEGT.

The chain carries TRBV7-9 and TRBJ2-7; 13 bases are shared with TRBD2. V was pared by 5 bases and J by 2 bases, with 15 bases of the junction left unmatched. Germline CDR1 reads SEHNR; CDR2 reads FQNEAQ (reference sequence). The CDR3 has 19 residues. CDR3 region: CASSPKLAGGPLTPYEQYF. The CDR3 DNA sequence: TGTGCCAGCAGCCCAAAACTAGCGGGAGGGCCTCTTACCCCCTACGAGCAGTACTTC.